This T cell receptor beta chain was found in a study of blood T cell repertoires in COVID-19. Study summary: Researchers got acute and convalescent COVID-19 samples from the United States, Italy and Spain. T cells, B-cell-depleted T cells, or PBMCs provided the cDNA or gDNA that served as material.

Trimming left V 4 bases short and J 4 bases short, with 13 bases between. The CDR3 length is 14 residues. CDR1 and CDR2 from the germline V gene are SGDLS and YYNGEE. In the authors' workflow: The authors estimated nucleated cell counts from reference gene primer amplification. Data came from immunoSEQ multiplex PCR; TCRdb stores just in-frame clones and leaves some out. That table gives V, J and clone size, and the DNA gave D and trimming. The table records about 220,000 clones, about 79% of them present only once. The chain has TRBV9 and TRBJ2-3; no definite D call. The receptor was isolated from a man in his fifties or sixties with active or convalescent COVID-19. What was sequenced was peripheral blood. The CDR3 sequence: CASSPRISPDTQYF. For the CDR3, the DNA is TGTGCCAGCAGCCCCCGGATTAGCCCAGATACGCAGTATTTT.